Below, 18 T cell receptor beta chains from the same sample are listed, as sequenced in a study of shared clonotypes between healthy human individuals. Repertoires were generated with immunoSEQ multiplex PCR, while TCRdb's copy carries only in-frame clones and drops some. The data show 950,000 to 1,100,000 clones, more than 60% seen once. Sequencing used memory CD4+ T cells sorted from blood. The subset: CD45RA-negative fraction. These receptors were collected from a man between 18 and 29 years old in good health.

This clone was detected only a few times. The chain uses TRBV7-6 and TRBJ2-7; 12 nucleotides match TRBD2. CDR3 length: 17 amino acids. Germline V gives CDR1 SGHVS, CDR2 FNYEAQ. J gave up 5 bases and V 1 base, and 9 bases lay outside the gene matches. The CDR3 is CASSLGLAGDPSDEQYF. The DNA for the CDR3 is TGTGCCAGCAGCTTAGGACTAGCGGGAGACCCCAGCGACGAGCAGTACTTC. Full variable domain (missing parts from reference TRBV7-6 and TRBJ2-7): GAGVSQSPRYKVTKRGQDVALRCDPISGHVSLYWYRQALGQGPEFLTYFNYEAQQDKSGLPNDRFSAERPEGSISTLTIQRTEQRDSAMYRCASSLGLAGDPSDEQYFGPGTRLTVT.

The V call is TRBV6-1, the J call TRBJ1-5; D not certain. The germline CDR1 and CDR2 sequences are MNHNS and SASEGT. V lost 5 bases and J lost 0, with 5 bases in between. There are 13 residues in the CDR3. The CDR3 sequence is CASSSDSNQPQHF. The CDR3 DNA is TGTGCCAGCAGTAGCGATAGCAATCAGCCCCAGCATTTT.

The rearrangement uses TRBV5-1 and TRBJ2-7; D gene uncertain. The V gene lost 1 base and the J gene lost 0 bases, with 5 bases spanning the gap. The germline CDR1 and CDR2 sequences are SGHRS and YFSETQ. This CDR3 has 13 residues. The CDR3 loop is CASSLSVSYEQYF. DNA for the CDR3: TGCGCCAGCAGCTTGTCAGTCTCCTACGAGCAGTACTTC.

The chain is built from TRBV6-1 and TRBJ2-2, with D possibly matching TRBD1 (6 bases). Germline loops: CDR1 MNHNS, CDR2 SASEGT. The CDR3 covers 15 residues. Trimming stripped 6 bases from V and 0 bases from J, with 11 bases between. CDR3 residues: CASSVQGANTGELFF. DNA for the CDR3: TGTGCCAGCAGCGTACAGGGCGCGAACACCGGGGAGCTGTTTTTT.

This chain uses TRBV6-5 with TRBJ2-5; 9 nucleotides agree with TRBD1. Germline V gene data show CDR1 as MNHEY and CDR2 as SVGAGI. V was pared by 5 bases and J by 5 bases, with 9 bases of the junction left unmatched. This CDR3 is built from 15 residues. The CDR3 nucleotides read TGTGCCAGCAGTCTCGGACAGGGGCTTTTTGAGACCCAGTACTTC. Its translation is CASSLGQGLFETQYF.

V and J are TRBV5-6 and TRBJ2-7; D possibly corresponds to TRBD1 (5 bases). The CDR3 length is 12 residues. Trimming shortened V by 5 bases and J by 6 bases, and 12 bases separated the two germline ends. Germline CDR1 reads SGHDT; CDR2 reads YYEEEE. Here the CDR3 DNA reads TGTGCCAGCAGTCCCGGACATCGCGAGCAGTACTTC. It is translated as CASSPGHREQYF.

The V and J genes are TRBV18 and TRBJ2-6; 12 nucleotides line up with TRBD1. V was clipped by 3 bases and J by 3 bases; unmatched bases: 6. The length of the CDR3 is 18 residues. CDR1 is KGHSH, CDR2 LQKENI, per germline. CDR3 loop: CASSPPGTGGGGANVLTF. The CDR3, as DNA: TGTGCCAGCTCACCTCCCGGGACAGGGGGCGGTGGGGCCAACGTCCTGACTTTC.

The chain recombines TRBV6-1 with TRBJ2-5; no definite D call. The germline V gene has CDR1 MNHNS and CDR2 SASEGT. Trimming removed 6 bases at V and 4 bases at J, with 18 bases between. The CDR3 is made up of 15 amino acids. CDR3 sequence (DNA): TGTGCCAGCAGAGGAAGTGGTAGGCTGGGAGAGACCCAGTACTTC. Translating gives CASRGSGRLGETQYF.

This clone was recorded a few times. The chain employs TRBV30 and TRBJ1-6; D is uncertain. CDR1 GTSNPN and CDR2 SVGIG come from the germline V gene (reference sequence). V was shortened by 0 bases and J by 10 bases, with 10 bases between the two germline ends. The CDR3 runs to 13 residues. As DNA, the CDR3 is TGTGCCTGGAGTGTTGACGGAAGGTCACCCCTCCACTTT. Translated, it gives CAWSVDGRSPLHF.

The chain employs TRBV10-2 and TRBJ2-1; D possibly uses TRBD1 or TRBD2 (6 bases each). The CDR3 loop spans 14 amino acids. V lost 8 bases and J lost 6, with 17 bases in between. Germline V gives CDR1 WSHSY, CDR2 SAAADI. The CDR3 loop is CASERGVGSNEQFF. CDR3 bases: TGCGCCAGCGAAAGGGGGGTGGGATCCAATGAGCAGTTCTTC.

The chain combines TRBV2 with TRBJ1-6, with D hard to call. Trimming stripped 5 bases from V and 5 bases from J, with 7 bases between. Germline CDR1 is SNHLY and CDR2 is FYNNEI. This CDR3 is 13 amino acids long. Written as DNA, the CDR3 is TGTGCCAGCAGTCAGGAAAATAATTCACCCCTCCACTTT. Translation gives CASSQENNSPLHF.

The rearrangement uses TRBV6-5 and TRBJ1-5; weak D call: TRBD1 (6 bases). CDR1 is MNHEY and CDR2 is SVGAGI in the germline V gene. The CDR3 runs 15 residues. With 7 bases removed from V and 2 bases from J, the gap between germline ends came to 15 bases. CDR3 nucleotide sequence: TGTGCCAGCACATGGGGGGGCGCGGGCAATCAGCCCCAGCATTTT. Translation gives CASTWGGAGNQPQHF.

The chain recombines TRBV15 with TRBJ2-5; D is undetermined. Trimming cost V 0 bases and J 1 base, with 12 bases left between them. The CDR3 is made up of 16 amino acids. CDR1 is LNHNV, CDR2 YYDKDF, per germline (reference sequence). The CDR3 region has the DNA TGTGCCACCAGCAGAGAGGTTTTTGGGATCCAAGAGACCCAGTACTTC. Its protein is CATSREVFGIQETQYF.

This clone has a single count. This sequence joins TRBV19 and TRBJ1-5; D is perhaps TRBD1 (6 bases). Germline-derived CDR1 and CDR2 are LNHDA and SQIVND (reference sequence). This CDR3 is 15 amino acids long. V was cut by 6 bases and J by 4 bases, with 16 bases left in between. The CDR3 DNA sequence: TGTGCCAGTAGGATGGTCGGGGGGGCAAATCAGCCCCAGCATTTT. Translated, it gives CASRMVGGANQPQHF.

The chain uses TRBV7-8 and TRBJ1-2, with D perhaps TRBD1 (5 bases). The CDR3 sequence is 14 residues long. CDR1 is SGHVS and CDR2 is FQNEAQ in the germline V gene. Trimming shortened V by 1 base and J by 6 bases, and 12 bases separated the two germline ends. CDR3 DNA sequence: TGTGCCAGCAGCTTAGTTCAGGGAATTGATGGCTACACCTTC. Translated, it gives CASSLVQGIDGYTF.

The CDR3 region has the DNA TGTGCCAGCAGCTCGGTCCGAAGACGGACTTTGTCGGGCTACACCTTC. Protein product: CASSSVRRRTLSGYTF. V is TRBV6-6 and J is TRBJ1-2; D call uncertain. This CDR3 is 16 amino acids long. The germline V gene encodes CDR1 MNHNY and CDR2 SVGAGI (reference sequence). Trimming shortened V by 6 bases and J by 8 bases, and 25 bases separated the two germline ends.

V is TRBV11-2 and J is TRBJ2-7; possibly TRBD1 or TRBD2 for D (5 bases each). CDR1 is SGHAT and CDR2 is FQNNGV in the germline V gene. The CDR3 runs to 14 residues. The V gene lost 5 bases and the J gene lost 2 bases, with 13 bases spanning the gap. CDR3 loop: CASSDPGAPYEQYF. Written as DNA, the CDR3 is TGTGCCAGCAGCGACCCCGGGGCACCCTACGAGCAGTACTTC.

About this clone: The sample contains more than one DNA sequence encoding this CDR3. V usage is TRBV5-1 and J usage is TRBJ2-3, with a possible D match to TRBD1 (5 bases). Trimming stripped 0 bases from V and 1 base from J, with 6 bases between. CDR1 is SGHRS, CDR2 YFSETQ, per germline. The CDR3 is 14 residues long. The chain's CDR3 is CASSLGRGTDTQYF. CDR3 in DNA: TGCGCCAGCAGCTTGGGCAGGGGCACAGATACGCAGTATTTT. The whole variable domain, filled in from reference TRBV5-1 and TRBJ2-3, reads KAGVTQTPRYLIKTRGQQVTLSCSPISGHRSVSWYQQTPGQGLQFLFEYFSETQRNKGNFPGRFSGRQFSNSRSEMNVSTLELGDSALYLCASSLGRGTDTQYFGPGTRLTVL.